This T cell receptor beta chain was retrieved from a study of blood T cell repertoires in COVID-19. Overall study context: COVID-19 samples, acute and convalescent, were from the United States, Italy and Spain. Sources were T cells, B-cell-depleted T cells, or PBMCs; the material itself was cDNA or gDNA.

Source study methods: Estimates of nucleated cell counts were drawn from the amplification of reference gene primers. Assay: immunoSEQ multiplex PCR; the TCRdb copy retains only in-frame clones and omits some. That table gives V, J and clone size, and the DNA gave D and trimming. The table records roughly 88,000 clones, just over 90% of them present only once. Germline CDR1 is LNHDA and CDR2 is SQIVND (reference sequence). This CDR3 is 11 amino acids long. Trimming shortened V by 3 bases and J by 4 bases, and 3 bases separated the two germline ends. The chain employs TRBV19 and TRBJ2-5; D remains ambiguous. Sequenced input: peripheral blood. This clonotype was obtained from a woman aged 45-59 years in a cohort sampled during active COVID-19. As DNA, the CDR3 is TGTGCCAGTAGTATCCGAGAGACCCAGTACTTC. The encoded protein is CASSIRETQYF. The complete variable domain, with remaining parts taken from reference TRBV19 and TRBJ2-5, reads DGGITQSPKYLFRKEGQNVTLSCEQNLNHDAMYWYRQDPGQGLRLIYYSQIVNDFQKGDIAEGYSVSREKKESFPLTVTSAQKNPTAFYLCASSIRETQYFGPGTRLLVL.